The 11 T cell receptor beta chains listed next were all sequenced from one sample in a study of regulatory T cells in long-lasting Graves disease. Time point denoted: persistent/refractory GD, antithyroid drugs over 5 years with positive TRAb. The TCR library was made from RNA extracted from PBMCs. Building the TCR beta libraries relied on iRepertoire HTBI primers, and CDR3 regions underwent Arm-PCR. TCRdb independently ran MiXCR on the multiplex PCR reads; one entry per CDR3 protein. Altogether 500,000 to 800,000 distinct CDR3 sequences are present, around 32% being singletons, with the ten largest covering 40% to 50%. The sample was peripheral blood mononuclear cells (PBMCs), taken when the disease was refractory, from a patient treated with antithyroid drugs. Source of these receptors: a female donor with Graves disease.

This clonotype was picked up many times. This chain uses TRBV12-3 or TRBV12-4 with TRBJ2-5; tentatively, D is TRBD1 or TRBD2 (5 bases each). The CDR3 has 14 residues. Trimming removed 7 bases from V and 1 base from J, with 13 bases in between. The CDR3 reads CASTVTGTQETQYF. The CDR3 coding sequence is TGTGCCAGCACCGTAACCGGGACCCAAGAGACCCAGTACTTC.

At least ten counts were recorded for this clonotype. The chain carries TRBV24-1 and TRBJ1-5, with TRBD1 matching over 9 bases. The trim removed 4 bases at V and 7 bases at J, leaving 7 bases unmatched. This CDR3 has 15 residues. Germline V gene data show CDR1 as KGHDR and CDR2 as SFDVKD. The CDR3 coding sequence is TGTGCCACCAGTGACACGGGACAGGGTAACCAGCCCCAGCATTTT. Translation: CATSDTGQGNQPQHF.

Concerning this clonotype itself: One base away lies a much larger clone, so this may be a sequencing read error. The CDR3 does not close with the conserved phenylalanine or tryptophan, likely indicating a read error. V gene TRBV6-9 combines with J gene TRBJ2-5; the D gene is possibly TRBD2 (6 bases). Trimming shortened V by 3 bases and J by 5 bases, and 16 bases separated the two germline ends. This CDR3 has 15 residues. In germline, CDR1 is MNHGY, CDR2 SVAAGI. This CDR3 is CASSYSGGKGETQYL. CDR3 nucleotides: TGTGCCAGCAGTTACTCTGGCGGGAAAGGCGAGACCCAGTACCTC.

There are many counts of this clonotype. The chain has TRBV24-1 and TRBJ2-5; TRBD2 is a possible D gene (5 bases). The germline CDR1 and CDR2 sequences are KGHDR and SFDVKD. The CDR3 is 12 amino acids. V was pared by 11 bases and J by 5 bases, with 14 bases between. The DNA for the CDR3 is TGTGCCAGCAGCTCGGGGTCGGAGACCCAGTACTTC. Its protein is CASSSGSETQYF.

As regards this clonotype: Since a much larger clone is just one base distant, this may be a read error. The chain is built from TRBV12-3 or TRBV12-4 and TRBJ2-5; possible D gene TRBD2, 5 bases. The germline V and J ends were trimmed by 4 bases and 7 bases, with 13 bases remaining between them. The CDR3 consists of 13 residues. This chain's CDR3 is CASSWTGGGTQYF. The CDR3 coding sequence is TGTGCCAGCAGTTGGACTGGAGGAGGGACCCAGTACTTC.

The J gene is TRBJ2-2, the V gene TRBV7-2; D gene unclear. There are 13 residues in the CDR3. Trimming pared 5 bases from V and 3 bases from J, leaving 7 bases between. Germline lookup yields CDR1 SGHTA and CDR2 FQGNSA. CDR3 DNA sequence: TGTGCCAGCAGCCTTTTCTACACCGGGGAGCTGTTTTTT. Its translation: CASSLFYTGELFF. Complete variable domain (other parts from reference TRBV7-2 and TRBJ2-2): GAGVSQSPSNKVTEKGKDVELRCDPISGHTALYWYRQSLGQGLEFLIYFQGNSAPDKSGLPSDRFSAERTGGSVSTLTIQRTQQEDSAVYLCASSLFYTGELFFGEGSRLTVL.

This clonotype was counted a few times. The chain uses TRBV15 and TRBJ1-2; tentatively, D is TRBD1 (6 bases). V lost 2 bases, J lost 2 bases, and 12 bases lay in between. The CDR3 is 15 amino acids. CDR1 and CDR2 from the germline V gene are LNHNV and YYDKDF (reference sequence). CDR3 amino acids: CATSRRDTRNYGYTF. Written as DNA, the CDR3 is TGTGCCACCAGCAGAAGGGACACCCGAAACTATGGCTACACCTTC.

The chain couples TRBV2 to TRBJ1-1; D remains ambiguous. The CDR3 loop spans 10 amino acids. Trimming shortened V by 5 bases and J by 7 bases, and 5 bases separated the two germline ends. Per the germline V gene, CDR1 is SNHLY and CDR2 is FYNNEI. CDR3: CASSTIEAFF. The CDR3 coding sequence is TGTGCCAGCAGTACGATTGAAGCTTTCTTT.

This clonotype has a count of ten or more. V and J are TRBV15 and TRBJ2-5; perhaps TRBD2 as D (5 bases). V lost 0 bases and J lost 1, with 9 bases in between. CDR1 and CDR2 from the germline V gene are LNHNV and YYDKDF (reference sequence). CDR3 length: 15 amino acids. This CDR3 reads CATSRDRAVQETQYF. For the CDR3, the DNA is TGTGCCACCAGCAGAGATCGAGCGGTCCAAGAGACCCAGTACTTC.

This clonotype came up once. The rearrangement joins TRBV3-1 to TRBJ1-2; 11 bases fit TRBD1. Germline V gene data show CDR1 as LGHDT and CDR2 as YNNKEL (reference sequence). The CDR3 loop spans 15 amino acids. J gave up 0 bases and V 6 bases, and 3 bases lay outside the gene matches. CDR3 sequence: CASSRTGGTNYGYTF. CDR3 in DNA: TGTGCCAGCAGTCGGACAGGGGGCACTAACTATGGCTACACCTTC.

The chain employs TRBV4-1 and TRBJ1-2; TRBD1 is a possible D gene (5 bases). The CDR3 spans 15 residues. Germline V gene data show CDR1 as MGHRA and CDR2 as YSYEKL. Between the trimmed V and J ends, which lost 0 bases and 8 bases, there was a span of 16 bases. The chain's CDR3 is CASSQDEGRARGYTF. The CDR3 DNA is TGCGCCAGCAGCCAAGATGAAGGCAGGGCGAGGGGCTACACCTTC.